These 9 T cell receptor beta chains were all obtained from the same sample, sequenced in a study of T cells in Graves' hyperthyroidism and ophthalmopathy (dated 2019 in TCRdb). The library was generated by multiplex PCR. The listed sequencing device is Illumina HiSeq 2000. TCR beta CDR3 regions were amplified from RNA transcripts. For the first round of RT-PCR on the TCR CDR3, the HTBI primer set was used together with the Qiagen OneStep RT-PCR kit. TCRdb reprocessed the public reads (quality trimming at Q25 with fastp, clone calling with MiXCR) and kept in-frame beta chains. Rows are unified per CDR3 protein, each entry keeping the most common DNA and genes. The sample records 700,000 or so distinct CDR3 sequences, roughly 17% of which are singletons. Around 8% of the sample rests with the top ten. The sequencing sample was made of blood. Receptors originate from a man aged 18 to 35 with Graves' hyperthyroidism.

At least ten counts were recorded for this clonotype. The V and J genes are TRBV24-1 and TRBJ2-5; 9 nucleotides align to TRBD2. The CDR3 loop spans 16 amino acids. Germline V CDR1 and CDR2: KGHDR, SFDVKD. V trimming: 3 bases; J trimming: 4 bases; junction bases outside the gene matches: 8. CDR3 sequence reads: CATSDMTSGTGETQYF. CDR3 nucleotides: TGTGCCACCAGTGATATGACTAGCGGAACGGGAGAGACCCAGTACTTC.

This rearrangement joins TRBV10-3 to TRBJ2-7; unclear D gene. Germline V gene data show CDR1 as ENHRY and CDR2 as SYGVKD. The CDR3 consists of 14 residues. V lost 0 bases and J lost 2, with 8 bases in between. CDR3 sequence (DNA): TGTGCCATCAGTGAGTCGTTCCTCGCCTACGAGCAGTACTTC. As protein: CAISESFLAYEQYF.

The rearrangement links TRBV12-3 or TRBV12-4 to TRBJ2-7; tentative D call: TRBD2 (6 bases). V gave up 5 bases and J gave up 4 bases, with 18 bases separating them. The CDR3 consists of 15 residues. CDR3 protein: CASSPLEGPVYEQYF. For the CDR3, the DNA is TGTGCCAGCAGTCCCTTGGAGGGGCCCGTTTACGAGCAGTACTTC.

This clonotype appeared many times. The rearrangement uses TRBV5-1 and TRBJ2-7; 10 bases agree with TRBD1. Germline CDR1 is SGHRS and CDR2 is YFSETQ. J was trimmed by 4 bases and V by 5 bases; bases with no gene match: 6. The length of the CDR3 is 14 residues. CDR3 sequence (DNA): TGCGCCAGCAGACCTCCGGGACAGGGGTACGAGCAGTACTTC. Residues: CASRPPGQGYEQYF.

V is TRBV4-1 and J is TRBJ1-3, with D unresolved. Germline-derived CDR1 and CDR2 are MGHRA and YSYEKL. V gave up 0 bases and J gave up 0 bases, with 15 bases separating them. This CDR3 is 18 amino acids long. The CDR3 DNA sequence: TGCGCCAGCAGCCAAGATCTCCGAAGGACCCGCTCTGGAAACACCATATATTTT. Translating gives CASSQDLRRTRSGNTIYF.

This clonotype was seen ten or more times. This chain joins TRBV7-2 and TRBJ2-5; D unclear. The V gene lost 2 bases and the J gene lost 5 bases, with 9 bases spanning the gap. Germline V gene data show CDR1 as SGHTA and CDR2 as FQGNSA. CDR3 size: 13 residues. As DNA, the CDR3 is TGTGCCAGCAGCTTAAAGGGTGGGGAGACCCAGTACTTC. This codes for CASSLKGGETQYF. The full variable domain, completed using reference TRBV7-2 and TRBJ2-5, is GAGVSQSPSNKVTEKGKDVELRCDPISGHTALYWYRQSLGQGLEFLIYFQGNSAPDKSGLPSDRFSAERTGGSVSTLTIQRTQQEDSAVYLCASSLKGGETQYFGPGTRLLVL.

Comment on this clonotype: One base away lies a much larger clone, so this may be a sequencing read error. The chain recombines TRBV2 with TRBJ2-3; D perhaps matches TRBD2 (6 bases). Looked up from germline, CDR1 is SNHLY and CDR2 is FYNNEI. CDR3 length: 15 residues. The CDR3 sequence is CASSEVGGPEDRQYF. The DNA for the CDR3 is TGTGCCAGCAGTGAAGTGGGAGGCCCGGAGGATAGGCAGTATTTT. Full variable domain (missing parts from reference TRBV2 and TRBJ2-3): EPEVTQTPSHQVTQMGQEVILRCVPISNHLYFYWYRQILGQKVEFLVSFYNNEISEKSEIFDDQFSVERPDGSNFTLKIRSTKLEDSAMYFCASSEVGGPEDRQYFGPGTRLTVL.

The chain recombines TRBV15 with TRBJ2-7; no clear D gene. V lost 0 bases and J 3 bases, leaving 6 bases between the germline ends. Germline assignment: CDR1 LNHNV and CDR2 YYDKDF (reference sequence). The CDR3 spans 13 residues. CDR3 in amino acids: CATSREQNYEQYF. The CDR3 nucleotides are TGTGCCACCAGCAGAGAACAGAACTACGAGCAGTACTTC. The variable domain in full, completed from reference TRBV15 and TRBJ2-7, reads DAMVIQNPRYQVTQFGKPVTLSCSQTLNHNVMYWYQQKSSQAPKLLFHYYDKDFNNEADTPDNFQSRRPNTSFCFLDIRSPGLGDTAMYLCATSREQNYEQYFGPGTRLTVT.

This clonotype was observed at least ten times. The rearrangement links TRBV11-2 to TRBJ2-3; 9 nucleotides match TRBD2. Germline V gene data show CDR1 as SGHAT and CDR2 as FQNNGV. The CDR3 has 15 amino acids. The trim removed 2 bases at V and 2 bases at J, leaving 2 bases unmatched. The CDR3 loop is CASSLSGRYTDTQYF. In DNA, the CDR3 is TGTGCCAGCAGCTTAAGCGGGAGGTACACAGATACGCAGTATTTT.